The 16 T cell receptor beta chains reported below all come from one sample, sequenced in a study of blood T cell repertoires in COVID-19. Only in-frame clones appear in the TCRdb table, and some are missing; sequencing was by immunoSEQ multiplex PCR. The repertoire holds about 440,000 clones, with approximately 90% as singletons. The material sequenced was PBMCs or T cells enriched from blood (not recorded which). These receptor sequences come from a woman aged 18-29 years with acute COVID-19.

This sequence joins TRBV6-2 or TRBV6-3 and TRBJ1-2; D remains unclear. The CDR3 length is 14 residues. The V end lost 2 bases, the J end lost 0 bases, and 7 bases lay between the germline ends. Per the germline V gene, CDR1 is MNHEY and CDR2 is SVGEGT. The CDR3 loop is CASSYGGTNYGYTF. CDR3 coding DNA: TGTGCCAGCAGTTACGGCGGGACTAACTATGGCTACACCTTC.

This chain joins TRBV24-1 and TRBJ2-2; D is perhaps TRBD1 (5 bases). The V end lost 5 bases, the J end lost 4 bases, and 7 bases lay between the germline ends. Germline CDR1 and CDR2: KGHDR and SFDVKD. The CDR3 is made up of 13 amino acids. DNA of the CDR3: TGTGCCACCAGTGTGGGGCCCACCGGGGAGCTGTTTTTT. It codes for CATSVGPTGELFF.

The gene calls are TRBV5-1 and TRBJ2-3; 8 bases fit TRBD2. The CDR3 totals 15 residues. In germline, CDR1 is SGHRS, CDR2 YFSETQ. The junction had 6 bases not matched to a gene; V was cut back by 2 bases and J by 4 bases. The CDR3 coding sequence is TGCGCCAGCAGCTTACCGCGGGGGGTCCCAGATACGCAGTATTTT. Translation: CASSLPRGVPDTQYF.

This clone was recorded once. The CDR3 nucleotides read TGTGCCAGCAGGACCTGGAGACTCCCAACAGATACGCAGTATTTT. Protein sequence: CASRTWRLPTDTQYF. The chain has TRBV28 and TRBJ2-3; D unclear. The germline CDR1 and CDR2 sequences are MDHEN and SYDVKM. CDR3 length: 15 residues. V lost 6 bases, J lost 3 bases, and 16 bases lay in between.

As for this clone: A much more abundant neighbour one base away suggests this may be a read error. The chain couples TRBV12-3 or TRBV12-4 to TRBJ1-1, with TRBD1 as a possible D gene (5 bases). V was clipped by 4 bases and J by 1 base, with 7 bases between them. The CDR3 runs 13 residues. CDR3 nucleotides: TGTGCCAGCAGTTCCGGACAGAACACTGAAGCTTTCTTT. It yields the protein CASSSGQNTEAFF.

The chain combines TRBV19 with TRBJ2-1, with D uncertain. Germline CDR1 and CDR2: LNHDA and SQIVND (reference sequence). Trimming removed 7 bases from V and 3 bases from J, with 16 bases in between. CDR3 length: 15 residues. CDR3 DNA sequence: TGTGCCAGTACCGATCGGTCATTTAGCTACAATGAGCAGTTCTTC. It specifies CASTDRSFSYNEQFF.

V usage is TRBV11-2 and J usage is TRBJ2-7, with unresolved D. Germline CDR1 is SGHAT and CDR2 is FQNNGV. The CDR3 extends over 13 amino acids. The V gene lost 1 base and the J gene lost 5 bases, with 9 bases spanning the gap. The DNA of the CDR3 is TGTGCCAGCAGCTTAGTGAGTAGCCACGAGCAGTACTTC. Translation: CASSLVSSHEQYF.

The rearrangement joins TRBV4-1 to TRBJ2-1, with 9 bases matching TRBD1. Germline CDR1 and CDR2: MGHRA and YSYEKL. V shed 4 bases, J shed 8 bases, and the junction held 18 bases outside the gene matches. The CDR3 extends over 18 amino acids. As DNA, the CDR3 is TGCGCCAGCAGCCGACGGACCGGTGGGACAGGGCCGGGGGATGAGCAGTTCTTC. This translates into CASSRRTGGTGPGDEQFF.

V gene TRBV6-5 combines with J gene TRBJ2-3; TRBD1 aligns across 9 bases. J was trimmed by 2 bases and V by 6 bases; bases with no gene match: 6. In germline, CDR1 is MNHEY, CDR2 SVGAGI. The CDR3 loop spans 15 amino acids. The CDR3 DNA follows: TGTGCCAGCAGAACCGGGACAGGGTTCACAGATACGCAGTATTTT. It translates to CASRTGTGFTDTQYF.

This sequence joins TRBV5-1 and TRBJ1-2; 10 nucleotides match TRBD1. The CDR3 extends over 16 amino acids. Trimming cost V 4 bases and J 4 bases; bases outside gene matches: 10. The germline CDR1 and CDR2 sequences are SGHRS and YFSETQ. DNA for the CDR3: TGCGCCAGCAGCAGGGACTTGGGACAGGGGCCCTATGGCTACACCTTC. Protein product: CASSRDLGQGPYGYTF.

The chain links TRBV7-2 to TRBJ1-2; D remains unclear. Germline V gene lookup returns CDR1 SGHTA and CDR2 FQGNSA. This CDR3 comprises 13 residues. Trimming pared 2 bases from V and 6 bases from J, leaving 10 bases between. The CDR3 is CASSLLSGNGYTF. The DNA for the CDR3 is TGTGCCAGCAGCTTATTGAGCGGGAATGGCTACACCTTC.

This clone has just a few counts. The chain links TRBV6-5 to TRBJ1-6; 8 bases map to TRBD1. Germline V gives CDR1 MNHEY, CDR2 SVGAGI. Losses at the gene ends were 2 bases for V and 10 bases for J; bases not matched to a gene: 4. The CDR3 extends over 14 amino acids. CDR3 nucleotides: TGTGCCAGCAGTTACGAGACAGGGGACTCACCCCTCCACTTT. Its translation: CASSYETGDSPLHF.

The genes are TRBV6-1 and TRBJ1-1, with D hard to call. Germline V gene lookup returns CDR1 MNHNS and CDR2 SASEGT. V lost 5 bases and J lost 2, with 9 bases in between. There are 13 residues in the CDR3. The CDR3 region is CASSPSGNTEAFF. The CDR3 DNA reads TGTGCCAGCAGTCCGAGCGGAAACACTGAAGCTTTCTTT.

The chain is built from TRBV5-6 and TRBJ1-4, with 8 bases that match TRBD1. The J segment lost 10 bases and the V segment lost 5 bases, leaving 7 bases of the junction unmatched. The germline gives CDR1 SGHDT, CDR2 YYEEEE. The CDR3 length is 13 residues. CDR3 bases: TGTGCCAGCAGGTTAAAACAGGGGGGAAAACTGTTTTTT. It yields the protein CASRLKQGGKLFF.

The CDR3: CASSPTGQGQPQHF. In nucleotides, the CDR3 is TGTGCCAGCAGTCCGACAGGGCAGGGTCAGCCCCAGCATTTT. The chain links TRBV6-6 to TRBJ1-5; 7 bases line up with TRBD1. From germline, CDR1 is MNHNY and CDR2 SVGAGI (reference sequence). The CDR3 length is 14 residues. After removal of 5 bases from V and 6 bases from J, the junction contained 7 bases not matched to a gene.

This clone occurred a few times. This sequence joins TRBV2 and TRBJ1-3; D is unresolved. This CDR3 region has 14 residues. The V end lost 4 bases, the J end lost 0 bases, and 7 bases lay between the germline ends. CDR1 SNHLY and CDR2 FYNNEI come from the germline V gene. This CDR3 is CASSGPFSGNTIYF. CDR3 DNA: TGTGCCAGCAGTGGGCCCTTCTCTGGAAACACCATATATTTT.